This T cell receptor (beta chain) was identified during a study of T cells in narcolepsy. Sequencing used immunoSEQ multiplex PCR; TCRdb keeps in-frame clones, though not all of them. The table shows approximately 31,000 clones, with roughly 78% occurring only once. CDR1 and CDR2 from the germline V gene are SNHLY and FYNNEI. This CDR3 comprises 13 residues. V was shortened by 4 bases and J by 5 bases, with 12 bases between the two germline ends. This clone was observed a handful of times. Its cognate antigen is unknown. General study results and limits: Autoreactive HCRT-specific and TRIB2-specific clonotypes were marked in same-patient CSF-versus-blood CD4+ comparisons.

The gene calls are TRBV2 and TRBJ2-7; maybe TRBD2 (7 bases). The sequence was collected from a human donor with narcolepsy. Sequencing used CD45RA- memory CD4+ T cells from PBMCs. The CDR3 bases are TGTGCCAGCAGTGTGGGGGGGGGCCACGAGCAGTACTTC. Its protein product is CASSVGGGHEQYF.